These T cell receptor beta chains were read from a single sample in a study of T cell responses to AZD1222 COVID-19 vaccine. Profiling relied on immunoSEQ multiplex PCR, and the TCRdb table lists in-frame clones only, not all of them. The sample holds roughly 100,000 clones, around 96% seen once. Sequencing was performed on peripheral blood, taken on day 0 of AZD1222 vaccination. These receptor sequences come from an adult in good health. Each CDR3 is given with its conserved first and last residue. The D gene is left open where the match is weak. Where a row states a size, it is once, few, many or the class of an expanded clone; other rows omit it.

v_call	j_call	clone_size	d_call	cdr3_length	cdr3_nt	cdr3_aa
TRBV7-9	TRBJ1-2	.	TRBD1	15	TGTGCCAGCAGCCCCCCGGGACAGGGTGTTGGTGGCTACACCTTC	CASSPPGQGVGGYTF
TRBV9	TRBJ1-1	.	.	14	TGTGCCAGCAGCGTAGGGGATGGTGGGACTGAAGCTTTCTTT	CASSVGDGGTEAFF
TRBV5-1	TRBJ1-5	.	TRBD1	16	TGCGCCAGCAGCCCTGGAGGGACAGTAAGCAATCAGCCCCAGCATTTT	CASSPGGTVSNQPQHF
TRBV5-1	TRBJ1-6	.	TRBD1	17	TGCGCCAGCAGCTTTTATACGGACAGGGGGCATAATTCACCCCTCCACTTT	CASSFYTDRGHNSPLHF
TRBV27	TRBJ2-1	.	.	16	TGTGCCAGCAGCTCCCAGAGCGCGGGCCTTTATAATGAGCAGTTCTTC	CASSSQSAGLYNEQFF
TRBV9	TRBJ1-5	.	.	14	TGTGCCAGCAGCGCGAGGTGGGAGGATCAGCCCCAGCATTTT	CASSARWEDQPQHF
TRBV29-1	TRBJ2-1	.	.	11	TGCAGCGGCGTAAGAGGCAATGAGCAGTTCTTC	CSGVRGNEQFF
TRBV9	TRBJ1-2	.	.	13	TGTGCCAGCAGCGTAGGAACCAGAGGTGGCTACACCTTC	CASSVGTRGGYTF
TRBV6-6	TRBJ1-1	once	TRBD1	15	TGTGCCAGCAGTTACTATTGGGACAGGGCCACTGAAGCTTTCTTT	CASSYYWDRATEAFF
TRBV7-8	TRBJ1-6	.	TRBD1	13	TGTGCCAGCAGCCAGGACAGGAATTCACCCCTCCACTTT	CASSQDRNSPLHF
TRBV6-6	TRBJ1-2	.	.	15	TGTGCCAGCAGTTACTTGTCTGGAGCTAACTATGGCTACACCTTC	CASSYLSGANYGYTF
TRBV5-1	TRBJ1-1	.	TRBD1	16	TGCGCCAGCCGTAATATCGACAGGGACATGAACACTGAAGCTTTCTTT	CASRNIDRDMNTEAFF
TRBV6-5	TRBJ2-5	.	TRBD1	14	TGTGCCAGCAGTACCGAACAGGGGGTGGCGACCCAGTACTTC	CASSTEQGVATQYF
TRBV19	TRBJ1-5	.	.	15	TGTGCCAGTAAAAGACAGGCGGGTAGCAATCAGCCCCAGCATTTT	CASKRQAGSNQPQHF
TRBV11-1	TRBJ1-1	.	.	13	TGTGCCAGCAGCTGGTCAGGGTCCACTGAAGCTTTCTTT	CASSWSGSTEAFF
TRBV7-2	TRBJ1-3	.	.	14	TGTGCCAGCAGCCACCGGAGCTCTGGAAACACCATATATTTT	CASSHRSSGNTIYF
TRBV27	TRBJ1-5	.	.	15	TGTGCCAGCAGTCTTGGGTCGAACGACAATCAGCCCCAGCATTTT	CASSLGSNDNQPQHF
TRBV5-4	TRBJ1-3	.	.	17	TGTGCCAGCAGCCCCCTTAGGTCAGGCGGGGTCGGAAACACCATATATTTT	CASSPLRSGGVGNTIYF
TRBV27	TRBJ2-7	.	.	14	TGTGCCAGCAGTTTAGGGATGAGCTCCTACGAGCAGTACTTC	CASSLGMSSYEQYF
TRBV18	TRBJ2-3	.	.	14	TGTGCCAGCTCACCAATGGGGGGCGCAGATACGCAGTATTTT	CASSPMGGADTQYF
TRBV18	TRBJ1-2	once	TRBD1	16	TGTGCCAGCTCCCTAATCACAGACAGGGCGGGCTATGGCTACACCTTC	CASSLITDRAGYGYTF
TRBV10-2	TRBJ1-2	.	.	13	TGCGCCAGCAGTGAGATTGTGGGGTGGGGCTACACCTTC	CASSEIVGWGYTF
TRBV11-2	TRBJ1-1	.	TRBD1	17	TGTGCCAGCAGCTTGTTCCGGGACAGGGTAATAGGGACTGAAGCTTTCTTT	CASSLFRDRVIGTEAFF
TRBV7-9	TRBJ2-3	.	.	13	TGTGCCAGCATCAACTTGGCGGCGGATACGCAGTATTTT	CASINLAADTQYF
TRBV7-9	TRBJ2-7	few	TRBD2	14	TGTGCCAGCAGCTTAGTGGGCGGGGGACACGAGCAGTACTTC	CASSLVGGGHEQYF
TRBV4-1	TRBJ2-1	.	TRBD2	16	TGCGCCAGCAGCCCTGCCGGGACTAGCGGATTAAATGAGCAGTTCTTC	CASSPAGTSGLNEQFF
TRBV27	TRBJ1-4	.	TRBD1	17	TGTGCCAGCAGTTTATACTCTTCGGGACAGGAGAATGAAAAACTGTTTTTT	CASSLYSSGQENEKLFF
TRBV7-9	TRBJ1-3	.	.	11	TGTGCCAGCAGCTCAGGAAACACCATATATTTT	CASSSGNTIYF
TRBV6-5	TRBJ1-2	.	.	15	TGTGCCAGCAAAAAACCGGGACGGGACGGGGACGGCTACACCTTC	CASKKPGRDGDGYTF
TRBV21-1	TRBJ1-1	.	.	15	TGTGCCAGCAGCAAAGTGGGGGGTCCGAACACTGAAGCTTTCTTT	CASSKVGGPNTEAFF
TRBV27	TRBJ1-2	.	TRBD1	14	TGTGCCAGCAGTCCGCACAGGGGTTCAGCTGGCTACACCTTC	CASSPHRGSAGYTF
TRBV6-1	TRBJ1-2	.	.	15	TGTGCCAGCAGTGAACCCCGGACCGCAGTCTATGGCTACACCTTC	CASSEPRTAVYGYTF
TRBV15	TRBJ1-2	.	.	16	TGTGCCACCAGCAGAGACAGGGCAACTTCTAACTATGGCTACACCTTC	CATSRDRATSNYGYTF
TRBV18	TRBJ1-1	.	.	15	TGTGCCAGCTCCCCTAGGAACACCGCGAACACTGAAGCTTTCTTT	CASSPRNTANTEAFF
TRBV11-2	TRBJ2-1	.	TRBD1	15	TGTGCCAGCAGCTTAGGGGACAGGGGGTTTAATGAGCAGTTCTTC	CASSLGDRGFNEQFF